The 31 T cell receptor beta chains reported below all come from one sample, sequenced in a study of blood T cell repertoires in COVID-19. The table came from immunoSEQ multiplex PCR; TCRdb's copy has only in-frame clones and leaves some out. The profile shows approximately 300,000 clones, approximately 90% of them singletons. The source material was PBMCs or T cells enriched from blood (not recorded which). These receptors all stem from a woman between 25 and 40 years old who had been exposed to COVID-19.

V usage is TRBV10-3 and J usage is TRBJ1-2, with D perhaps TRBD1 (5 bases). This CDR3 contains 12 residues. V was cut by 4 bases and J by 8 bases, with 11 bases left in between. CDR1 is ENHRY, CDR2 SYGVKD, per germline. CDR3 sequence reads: CAISAQGLGYTF. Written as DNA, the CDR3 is TGTGCCATCAGTGCGCAGGGTCTGGGCTACACCTTC.

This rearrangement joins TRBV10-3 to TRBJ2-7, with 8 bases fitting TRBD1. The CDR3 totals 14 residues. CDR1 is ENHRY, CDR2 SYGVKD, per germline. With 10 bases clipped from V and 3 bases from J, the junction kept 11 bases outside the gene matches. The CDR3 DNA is TGTGCCACCACAATCCTCGACAGGGGCTACGAGCAGTACTTC. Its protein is CATTILDRGYEQYF.

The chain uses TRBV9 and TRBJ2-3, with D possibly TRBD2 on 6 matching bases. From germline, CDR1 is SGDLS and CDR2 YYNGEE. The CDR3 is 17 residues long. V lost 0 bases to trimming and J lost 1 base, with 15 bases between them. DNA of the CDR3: TGTGCCAGCAGCGTAGGCGGGGAAGGGATCGGCACAGATACGCAGTATTTT. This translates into CASSVGGEGIGTDTQYF.

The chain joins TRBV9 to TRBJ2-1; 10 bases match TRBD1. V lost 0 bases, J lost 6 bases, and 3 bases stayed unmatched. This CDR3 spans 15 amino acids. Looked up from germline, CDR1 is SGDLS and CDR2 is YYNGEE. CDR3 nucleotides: TGTGCCAGCAGCGTAGAGGGACAGGGGATCAATGAGCAGTTCTTC. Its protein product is CASSVEGQGINEQFF.

CDR3 sequence: CASSQDRAGGQNEQFF. In nucleotides, the CDR3 is TGCGCCAGCAGCCAAGATAGGGCGGGGGGGCAGAATGAGCAGTTCTTC. This rearrangement joins TRBV4-1 to TRBJ2-1; 9 bases map to TRBD2. Trimming at V came to 0 bases and at J to 7 bases, leaving 7 bases not matched to a gene. The CDR3 has 16 residues. The germline V gene has CDR1 MGHRA and CDR2 YSYEKL.

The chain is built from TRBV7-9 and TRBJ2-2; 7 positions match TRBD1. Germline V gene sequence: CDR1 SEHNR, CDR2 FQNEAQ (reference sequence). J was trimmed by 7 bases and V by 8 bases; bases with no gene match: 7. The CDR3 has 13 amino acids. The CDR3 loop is CASRQGRGGELFF. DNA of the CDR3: TGTGCCAGCCGACAGGGTCGGGGCGGGGAGCTGTTTTTT.

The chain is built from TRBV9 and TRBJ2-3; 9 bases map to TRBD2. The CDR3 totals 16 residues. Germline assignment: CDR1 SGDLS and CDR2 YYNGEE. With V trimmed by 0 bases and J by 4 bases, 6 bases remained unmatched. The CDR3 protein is CASSVASGGIADTQYF. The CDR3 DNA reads TGTGCCAGCAGCGTAGCCAGCGGGGGGATAGCAGATACGCAGTATTTT.

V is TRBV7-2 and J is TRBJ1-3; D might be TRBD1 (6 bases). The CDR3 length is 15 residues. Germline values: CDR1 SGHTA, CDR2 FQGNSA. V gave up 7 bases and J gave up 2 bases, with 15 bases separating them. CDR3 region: CASIVYQGPGNTIYF. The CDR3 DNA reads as TGTGCCAGCATAGTGTATCAGGGGCCTGGAAACACCATATATTTT.

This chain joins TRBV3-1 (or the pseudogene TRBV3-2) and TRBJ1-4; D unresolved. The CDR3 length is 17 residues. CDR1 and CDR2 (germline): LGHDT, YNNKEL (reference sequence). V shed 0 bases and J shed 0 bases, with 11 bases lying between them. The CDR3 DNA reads TGTGCCAGCAGCCAAGATCTAAGCGGGACAACTAATGAAAAACTGTTTTTT. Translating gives CASSQDLSGTTNEKLFF.

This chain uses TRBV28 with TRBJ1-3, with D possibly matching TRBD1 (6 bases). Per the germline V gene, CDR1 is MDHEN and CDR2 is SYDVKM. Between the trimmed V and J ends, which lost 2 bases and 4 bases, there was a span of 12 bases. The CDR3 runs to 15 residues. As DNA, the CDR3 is TGTGCCAGCAGTTTAAGTCCAGGGACAGGAAACACCATATATTTT. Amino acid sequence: CASSLSPGTGNTIYF.

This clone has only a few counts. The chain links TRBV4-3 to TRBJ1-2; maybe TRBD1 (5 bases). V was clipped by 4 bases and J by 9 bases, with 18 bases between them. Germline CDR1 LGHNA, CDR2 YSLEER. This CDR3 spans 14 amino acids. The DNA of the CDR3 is TGCGCCAGCAGCCCAGGGCGGGGCCGCGGGAGCTACACCTTC. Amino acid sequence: CASSPGRGRGSYTF.

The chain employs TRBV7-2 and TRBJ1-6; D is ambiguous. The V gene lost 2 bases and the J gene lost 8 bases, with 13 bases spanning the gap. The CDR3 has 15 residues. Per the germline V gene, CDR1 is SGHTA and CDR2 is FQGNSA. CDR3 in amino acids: CASSLTALRDSPLHF. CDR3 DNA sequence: TGTGCCAGCAGCTTAACGGCTTTGAGGGATTCACCCCTCCACTTT.

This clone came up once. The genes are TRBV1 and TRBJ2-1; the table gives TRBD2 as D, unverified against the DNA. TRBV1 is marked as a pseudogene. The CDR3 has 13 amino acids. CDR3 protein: CTSSPELACEQFF. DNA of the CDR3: TGCACCAGCAGCCCGGAGCTAGCGTGTGAGCAGTTCTTC.

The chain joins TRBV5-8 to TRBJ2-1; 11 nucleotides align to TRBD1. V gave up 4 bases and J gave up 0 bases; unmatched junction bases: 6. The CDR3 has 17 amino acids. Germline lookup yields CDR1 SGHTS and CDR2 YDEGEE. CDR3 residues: CASSTGQGASSYNEQFF. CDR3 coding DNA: TGTGCCAGCAGCACCGGACAGGGGGCGAGCTCCTACAATGAGCAGTTCTTC.

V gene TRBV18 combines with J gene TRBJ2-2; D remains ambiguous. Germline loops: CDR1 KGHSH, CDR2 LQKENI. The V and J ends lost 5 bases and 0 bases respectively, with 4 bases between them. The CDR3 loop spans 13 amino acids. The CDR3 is CASSVSNTGELFF. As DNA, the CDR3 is TGTGCCAGCTCAGTATCGAACACCGGGGAGCTGTTTTTT.

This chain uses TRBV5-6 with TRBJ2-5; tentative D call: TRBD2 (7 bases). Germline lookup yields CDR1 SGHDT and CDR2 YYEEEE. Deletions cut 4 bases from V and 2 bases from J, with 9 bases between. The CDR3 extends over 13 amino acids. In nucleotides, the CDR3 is TGTGCCAGCAGCCGGGGGGCGCAAGAGACCCAGTACTTC. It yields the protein CASSRGAQETQYF.

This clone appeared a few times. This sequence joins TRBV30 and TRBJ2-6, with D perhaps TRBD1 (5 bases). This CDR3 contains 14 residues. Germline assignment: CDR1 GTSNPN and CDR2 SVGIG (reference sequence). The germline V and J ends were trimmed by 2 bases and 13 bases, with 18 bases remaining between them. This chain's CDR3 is CAWSLQAAVGVLTF. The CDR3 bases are TGTGCCTGGAGTCTACAGGCAGCCGTAGGGGTCCTGACTTTC.

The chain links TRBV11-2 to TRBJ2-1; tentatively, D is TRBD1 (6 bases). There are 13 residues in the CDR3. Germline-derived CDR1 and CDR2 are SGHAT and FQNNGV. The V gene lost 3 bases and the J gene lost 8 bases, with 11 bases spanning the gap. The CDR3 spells CASSFLQGHEQFF. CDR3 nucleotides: TGTGCCAGCAGCTTCTTACAGGGCCATGAGCAGTTCTTC. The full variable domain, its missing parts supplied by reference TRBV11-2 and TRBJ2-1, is EAGVAQSPRYKIIEKRQSVAFWCNPISGHATLYWYQQILGQGPKLLIQFQNNGVVDDSQLPKDRFSAERLKGVDSTLKIQPAKLEDSAVYLCASSFLQGHEQFFGPGTRLTVL.

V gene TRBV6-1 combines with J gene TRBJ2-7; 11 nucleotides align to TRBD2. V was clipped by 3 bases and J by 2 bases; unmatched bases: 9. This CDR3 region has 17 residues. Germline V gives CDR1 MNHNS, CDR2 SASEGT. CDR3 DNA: TGTGCCAGCAGTGACCCATCTAGCGGGGGGCCAACCTACGAGCAGTACTTC. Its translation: CASSDPSSGGPTYEQYF.

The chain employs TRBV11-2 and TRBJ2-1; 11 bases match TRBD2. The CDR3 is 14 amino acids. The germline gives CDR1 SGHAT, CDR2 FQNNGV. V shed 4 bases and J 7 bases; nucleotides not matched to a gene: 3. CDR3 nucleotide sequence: TGTGCCAGCAGCTCAAGACTAGCGGGAAATGAGCAGTTCTTC. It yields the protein CASSSRLAGNEQFF.

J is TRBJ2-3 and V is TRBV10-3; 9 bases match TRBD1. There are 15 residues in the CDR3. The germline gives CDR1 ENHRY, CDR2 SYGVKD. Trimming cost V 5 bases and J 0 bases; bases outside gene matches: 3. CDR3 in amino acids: CAISWDRESTDTQYF. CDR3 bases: TGTGCCATCAGTTGGGACAGGGAAAGCACAGATACGCAGTATTTT.

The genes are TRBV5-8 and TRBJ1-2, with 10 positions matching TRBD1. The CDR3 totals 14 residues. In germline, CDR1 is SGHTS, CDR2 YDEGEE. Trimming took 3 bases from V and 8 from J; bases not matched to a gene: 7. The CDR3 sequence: CASSWGTGVVGYTF. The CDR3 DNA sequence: TGTGCCAGCAGCTGGGGGACAGGGGTCGTCGGCTACACCTTC.

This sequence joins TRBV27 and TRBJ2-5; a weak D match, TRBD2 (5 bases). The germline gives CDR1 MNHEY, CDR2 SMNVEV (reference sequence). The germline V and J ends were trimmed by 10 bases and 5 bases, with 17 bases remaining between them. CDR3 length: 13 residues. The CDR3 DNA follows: TGTGCCACTTCTGAGGCTAGGAGGGAGACCCAGTACTTC. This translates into CATSEARRETQYF.

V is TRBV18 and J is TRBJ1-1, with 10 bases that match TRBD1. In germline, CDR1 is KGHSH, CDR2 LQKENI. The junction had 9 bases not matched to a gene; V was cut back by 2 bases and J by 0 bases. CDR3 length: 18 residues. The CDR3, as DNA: TGTGCCAGCTCACCATTGCAGGGGACAGGGGACATGAACACTGAAGCTTTCTTT. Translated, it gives CASSPLQGTGDMNTEAFF.

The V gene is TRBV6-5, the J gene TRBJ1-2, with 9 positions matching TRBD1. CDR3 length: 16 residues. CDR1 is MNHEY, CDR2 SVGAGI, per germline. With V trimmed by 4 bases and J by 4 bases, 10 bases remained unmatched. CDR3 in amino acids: CASSFRTGEKLYGYTF. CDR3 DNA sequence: TGTGCCAGCAGTTTTCGGACAGGGGAAAAACTCTATGGCTACACCTTC.

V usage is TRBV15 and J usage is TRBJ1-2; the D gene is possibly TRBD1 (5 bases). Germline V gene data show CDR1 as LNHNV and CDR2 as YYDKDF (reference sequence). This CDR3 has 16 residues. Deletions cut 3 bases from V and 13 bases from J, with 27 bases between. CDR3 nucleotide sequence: TGTGCCACCAGCAGGGAAGCTTACTACAGGATCCGAGCCTGCACCTTC. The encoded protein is CATSREAYYRIRACTF.

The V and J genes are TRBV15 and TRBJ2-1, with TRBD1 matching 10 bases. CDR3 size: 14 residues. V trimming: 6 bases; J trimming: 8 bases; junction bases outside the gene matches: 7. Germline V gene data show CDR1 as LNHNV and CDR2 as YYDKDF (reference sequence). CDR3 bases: TGTGCCACCAGGCAAGACAGGGGGCGAGATGAGCAGTTCTTC. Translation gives CATRQDRGRDEQFF.

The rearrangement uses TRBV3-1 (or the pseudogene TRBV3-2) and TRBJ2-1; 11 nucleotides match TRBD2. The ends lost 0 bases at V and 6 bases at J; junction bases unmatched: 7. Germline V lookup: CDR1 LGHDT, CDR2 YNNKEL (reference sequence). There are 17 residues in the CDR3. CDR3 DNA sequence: TGTGCCAGCAGCCAAGATTTTTCCCTAGCGGGGGGCAATGAGCAGTTCTTC. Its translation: CASSQDFSLAGGNEQFF.

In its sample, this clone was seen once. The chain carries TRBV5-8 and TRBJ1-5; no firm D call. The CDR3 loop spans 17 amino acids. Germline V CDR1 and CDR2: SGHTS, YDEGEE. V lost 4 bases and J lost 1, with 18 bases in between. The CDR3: CASSPSPGLVSNQPQHF. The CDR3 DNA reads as TGTGCCAGCAGCCCATCACCGGGGTTGGTGAGCAATCAGCCCCAGCATTTT.

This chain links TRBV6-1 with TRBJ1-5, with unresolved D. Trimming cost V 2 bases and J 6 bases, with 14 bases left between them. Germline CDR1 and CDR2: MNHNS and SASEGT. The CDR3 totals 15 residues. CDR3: CASSETYTEPQPQHF. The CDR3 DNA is TGTGCCAGCAGTGAAACGTACACAGAGCCTCAGCCCCAGCATTTT.

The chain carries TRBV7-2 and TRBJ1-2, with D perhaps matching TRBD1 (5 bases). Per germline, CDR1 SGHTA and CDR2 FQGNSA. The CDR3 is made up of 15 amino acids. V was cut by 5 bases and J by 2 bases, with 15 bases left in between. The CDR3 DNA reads TGTGCCAGCAGCCTACATCGACAGATAAACTATGGCTACACCTTC. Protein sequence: CASSLHRQINYGYTF.